This T cell receptor beta chain appears in the sequencing data of a study of T cell clonotyping in hematopoietic cell transplantation. Overall study results and limits: Broader posttransplant TCR repertoire diversity was predicted by graft donor and pretransplant recipient Inverse Simpson Index values. Recipient TCR diversity dropped after transplant; expanded clonotypes rose from day 30 to 180. Without cell sorting, CD4 versus CD8 contributions remain unresolved. At the given depth, recipient repertoires were over 95% de novo clonotypes.

Note on this clone: Its antigen remains unknown.

V lost 4 bases and J 6 bases, leaving 4 bases between the germline ends. This CDR3 has 11 amino acids. Germline V gene lookup returns CDR1 GTSNPN and CDR2 SVGIG (reference sequence). Some clones are missing from TCRdb's copy, which holds only in-frame ones; the method was immunoSEQ multiplex PCR. The data contain about 44,000 clones, 90% to 95% of them singletons. The sequence derives from a woman in her forties or fifties in good health. Some clones in this sample may be carry-over from other donors' samples. The sample was peripheral blood mononuclear cells. This chain connects TRBV30 to TRBJ2-6, with unresolved D. CDR3 sequence: CAWKQANVLTF. CDR3 nucleotide sequence: TGTGCCTGGAAACAGGCCAACGTCCTGACTTTC.